Presented here are 4 T cell receptor beta chains from one specimen sequenced in a study of Tregs in tolerant kidney transplant recipients. Repertoires were generated with immunoSEQ multiplex PCR, while TCRdb's copy carries only in-frame clones and drops some. Among tens of thousands of clones listed, about 89% were seen once. The sample consisted of CD4+ T cells from blood, taken before the transplant. These receptor sequences come from a human donor who received a combined kidney and bone marrow transplant.

The V call is TRBV4-3, the J call TRBJ1-3, with TRBD1 as a possible D gene (5 bases). The germline CDR1 and CDR2 sequences are LGHNA and YSLEER. The CDR3 has 18 residues. Trimming took off 1 base at V and 0 bases at J, with 16 bases between the two ends. The CDR3 protein is CASSQGERGTVSGNTIYF. The CDR3 DNA reads as TGCGCCAGCAGCCAAGGTGAGCGGGGGACGGTCTCTGGAAACACCATATATTTT.

This chain links TRBV29-1 with TRBJ1-2, with a weak D call TRBD1 (5 bases). The CDR3 is 16 residues long. Germline CDR1 is SQVTM and CDR2 is ANQGSEA. V lost 0 bases and J 3 bases, leaving 17 bases between the germline ends. This CDR3 reads CSVEDLMSGDYYGYTF. The CDR3 DNA reads TGCAGCGTTGAAGATTTGATGTCGGGGGATTACTATGGCTACACCTTC. Full variable domain (missing parts from reference TRBV29-1 and TRBJ1-2): SAVISQKPSRDICQRGTSLTIQCQVDSQVTMMFWYRQQPGQSLTLIATANQGSEATYESGFVIDKFPISRPNLTFSTLTVSNMSPEDSSIYLCSVEDLMSGDYYGYTFGSGTRLTVV.

This clone showed up just once. CDR3 coding DNA: TGTGCCAGCAGCTTAGGGGGGACAGGGGGCGGTCAGCCCCAGCATTTT. Residues: CASSLGGTGGGQPQHF. The chain carries TRBV7-9 and TRBJ1-5; the match to TRBD1 covers 12 bases. Germline CDR1 SEHNR, CDR2 FQNEAQ (reference sequence). The CDR3 length is 16 residues. V shed 1 base and J 6 bases; nucleotides not matched to a gene: 4.

The chain couples TRBV6-6 to TRBJ1-5, with D maybe TRBD1 (5 bases). In germline, CDR1 is MNHNY, CDR2 SVGAGI (reference sequence). The CDR3 loop spans 15 amino acids. Trimming stripped 6 bases from V and 0 bases from J, with 12 bases between. In nucleotides, the CDR3 is TGTGCCAGCAGAAGCGGGACGGATAGCAATCAGCCCCAGCATTTT. Translated, it gives CASRSGTDSNQPQHF.